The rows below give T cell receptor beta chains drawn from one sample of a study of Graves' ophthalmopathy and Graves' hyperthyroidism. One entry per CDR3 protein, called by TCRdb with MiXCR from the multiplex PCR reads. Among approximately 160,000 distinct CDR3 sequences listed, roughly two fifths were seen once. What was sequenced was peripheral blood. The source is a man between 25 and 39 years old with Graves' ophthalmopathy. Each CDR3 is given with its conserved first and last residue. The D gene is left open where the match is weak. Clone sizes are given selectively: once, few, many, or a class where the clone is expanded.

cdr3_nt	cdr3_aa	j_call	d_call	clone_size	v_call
TGTGCCAGCAGCTCAAAGGGCTCGCAAGGATCTAACATTCAGTACTTC	CASSSKGSQGSNIQYF	TRBJ2-4	-	-	TRBV7-2
TGCGCCAGCAGCCTTTCGACGACGCAAGAGACCCAGTACTTC	CASSLSTTQETQYF	TRBJ2-5	-	many	TRBV4-1
TGTGCCAGCAGTTTCAGAGGACAGGTCTCGCTCTTCGAGCAGTACTTC	CASSFRGQVSLFEQYF	TRBJ2-7	TRBD1	many	TRBV27
TGTGCCAGCAGTTACCAACTAGCGGAGGCCGAGCAGTACTTC	CASSYQLAEAEQYF	TRBJ2-7	TRBD2	many	TRBV6-5
TGTGCCAGCAGTTGGCCATCGGGAGGTGGAAACACCGGGGAGCTGTTTTTT	CASSWPSGGGNTGELFF	TRBJ2-2	TRBD2	many	TRBV12-3/TRBV12-4
TGTGCCAGCAGTTTAAGGATCGGGGGGCTTAACTACGAGCAGTACTTC	CASSLRIGGLNYEQYF	TRBJ2-7	-	many	TRBV12-3/TRBV12-4
TGTGCCTGGGGACAGGGGGCAGGGACTAATCAGCCCCAGCATTTT	CAWGQGAGTNQPQHF	TRBJ1-5	TRBD1	many	TRBV30
TGTGCCAGCAGTTACTCGGACGGGAGCTCCTACGAGCAGTACTTC	CASSYSDGSSYEQYF	TRBJ2-7	-	many	TRBV6-5
TGTGCCAGCAGCTTGGGGACAGCTTATAATCAGCCCCAGCATTTT	CASSLGTAYNQPQHF	TRBJ1-5	-	many	TRBV5-5
TGTGCCAGCTTTGCTAACGCGAACACTGAAGCTTTCTTT	CASFANANTEAFF	TRBJ1-1	-	-	TRBV28
TGTGCCAGCAGCCCCCTCCTAGAGGTGTTAGCGGGAGGGCCAATGGACGAGCAGTACTTC	CASSPLLEVLAGGPMDEQYF	TRBJ2-7	TRBD2	many	TRBV28
TGTGCCAGCAGTCTCCGACGGGGGAACAATCAGCCCCAGCATTTT	CASSLRRGNNQPQHF	TRBJ1-5	-	-	TRBV6-1
TGTGCCAGCAGACCCGGGACAGGTTCCTACGAGCAGTACTTC	CASRPGTGSYEQYF	TRBJ2-7	TRBD1	-	TRBV12-3/TRBV12-4
TGTGCCACCGGTCAGGGGGCGAGGCAGCCCCAGCATTTT	CATGQGARQPQHF	TRBJ1-5	TRBD1	many	TRBV15
TGTGCCATCAGTGGAGCAGGGGACGGCTACACCTTC	CAISGAGDGYTF	TRBJ1-2	-	-	TRBV10-3
TGCAGCGTTATTACAGGGGGCTATCACGAGCAGTACTTC	CSVITGGYHEQYF	TRBJ2-7	TRBD1	many	TRBV29-1
TGTGCCAGCAGCTTATTGAGGGAAGTCCTCTACTTC	CASSLLREVLYF	TRBJ2-4	-	-	TRBV7-9
TGCAGTGCTGGACAGGGAATAAAAAAGACCCAGTACTTC	CSAGQGIKKTQYF	TRBJ2-5	TRBD1	-	TRBV20-1
TGTGCCAGCAGTGGTCTTCAGCACAATCAGCCCCAGCATTTT	CASSGLQHNQPQHF	TRBJ1-5	-	few	TRBV6-2/TRBV6-3
TGTGCCAGCAGTTGGCAGAACACCGGGGAGCTGTTTTTT	CASSWQNTGELFF	TRBJ2-2	-	-	TRBV28
TGCGCCAGCAGCTTGCCAGAGAACTTGAACACTGAAGCTTTCTTT	CASSLPENLNTEAFF	TRBJ1-1	-	many	TRBV5-1
TGCAGTGCCGCGGGACAGGGACTCCACGAGCAGTACTTC	CSAAGQGLHEQYF	TRBJ2-7	TRBD1	many	TRBV20-1
TGTGCCAGTAGTATCCAGGGGACTTTCAGCAATCAGCCCCAGCATTTT	CASSIQGTFSNQPQHF	TRBJ1-5	-	-	TRBV19
TGTGCCAGCAGTTATGGTCACGGAGTTAACTATGGCTACACCTTC	CASSYGHGVNYGYTF	TRBJ1-2	-	many	TRBV28
TGTGCCAGCAGCTTAGAGTTTTCTAGCGGACGAAACATTCAGTACTTC	CASSLEFSSGRNIQYF	TRBJ2-4	TRBD2	many	TRBV11-1
TGTGCCAGCAGCTTCGAACAGGGAATCCACGAGCAGTACTTC	CASSFEQGIHEQYF	TRBJ2-7	-	-	TRBV7-2
TGTGCCAGCAGTTTAAACAGGGACGGCGGCTACACCTTC	CASSLNRDGGYTF	TRBJ1-2	-	many	TRBV6-2/TRBV6-3
TGTGCCAGCAGCCCCCTCCGCAATTCACCCCTCCACTTT	CASSPLRNSPLHF	TRBJ1-6	-	many	TRBV7-8
TGTGCCAGCAGTTTAAGCGCCCTCCGTGGCTACACCTTC	CASSLSALRGYTF	TRBJ1-2	-	many	TRBV28
TGTGCCTGGAGTGTACAGTCAGAGGGCGAGCAGTACTTC	CAWSVQSEGEQYF	TRBJ2-7	-	many	TRBV30
TGTGCCAGCAGTTCACCGGGGCGGGTGGAGACCCAGTACTTC	CASSSPGRVETQYF	TRBJ2-5	-	many	TRBV28
TGCAGTGCTAGACCACCGGGACCGTATAATTCACCCCTCCACTTT	CSARPPGPYNSPLHF	TRBJ1-6	-	many	TRBV20-1
TGTGCCAGCAGTGAGGGATGGAGCAATCAGCCCCAGCATTTT	CASSEGWSNQPQHF	TRBJ1-5	-	many	TRBV2
TGCGCCAGCAGTGAGCGGGGAGCCAGCCAAGAGACCCAGTACTTC	CASSERGASQETQYF	TRBJ2-5	-	-	TRBV10-1
TGTGCCACCAGCAGGGAGGTCCCTGGCAACCAAGAGACCCAGTACTTC	CATSREVPGNQETQYF	TRBJ2-5	-	many	TRBV15
TGTGCCAGCAGTTTATTGAGTTATAGCAATCAGCCCCAGCATTTT	CASSLLSYSNQPQHF	TRBJ1-5	-	-	TRBV27
TGCAGTGCTTATGACTTACAAGAGACCCAGTACTTC	CSAYDLQETQYF	TRBJ2-5	-	many	TRBV20-1
TGTGCCAGCACCGGTGAGGGGGTATCAGAGACCCAGTACTTC	CASTGEGVSETQYF	TRBJ2-5	-	once	TRBV28
TGTGCCAGCATGGTGGACACTTCCACGGTTAATTCACCCCTCCACTTT	CASMVDTSTVNSPLHF	TRBJ1-6	-	-	TRBV12-3/TRBV12-4
TGTGCCAGCAGATACTCGACGATAATGTACGAGCAGTACTTC	CASRYSTIMYEQYF	TRBJ2-7	-	few	TRBV6-2/TRBV6-3
TGTGCCACCAGCAGAGATTCCCTTGGGGAACCTCGAGCTTTCTTT	CATSRDSLGEPRAFF	TRBJ1-1	-	-	TRBV15